This is a list of T cell receptor beta chains from one sample in a study of human T cells and chemical hapten exposure. One entry per CDR3 protein, called by TCRdb with MiXCR from the RACE reads. The repertoire holds some 200,000 distinct CDR3 sequences, with around 30% as singletons. Sample: whole blood, taken in connection with sensitization to the hapten diphenylcyclopropenone (DPC). The source is a woman younger than 45 with alopecia areata. Some clones in this sample may be carry-over from other donors' samples. CDR3s include the opening cysteine and the closing phenylalanine or tryptophan. D genes are given only for firm matches. Expanded clones get a size class; other rows say once, few or many, or leave the size out.

v_call	d_call	j_call	clone_size	cdr3_aa	cdr3_nt
TRBV5-6	.	TRBJ1-5	many	CASSLAGGGQPQHF	TGTGCCAGCAGCTTAGCCGGAGGGGGTCAGCCCCAGCATTTT
TRBV7-9	.	TRBJ2-3	few	CASSFPTGILSTDTQYF	TGTGCCAGCAGCTTTCCAACAGGGATCCTCAGCACAGATACGCAGTATTTT
TRBV28	.	TRBJ1-1	few	CASSLYSDTEAFF	TGTGCCAGCAGTTTATATTCCGACACTGAAGCTTTCTTT
TRBV18	TRBD1	TRBJ2-1	.	CASSPPTGTGTYNEQFF	TGTGCCAGCTCACCACCCACGGGGACAGGGACCTACAATGAGCAGTTCTTC
TRBV20-1	TRBD2	TRBJ2-7	.	CSPGGLAGETGTYEQYF	TGCAGTCCCGGGGGCCTAGCGGGAGAGACGGGAACCTACGAGCAGTACTTC
TRBV7-2	.	TRBJ1-2	few	CASSLVGRVSGYTF	TGTGCCAGCAGCTTAGTTGGCAGGGTTAGTGGCTACACCTTC
TRBV2	.	TRBJ1-2	.	CASTPRRVTNYGYTF	TGTGCCAGCACACCCAGGAGAGTGACTAACTATGGCTACACCTTC
TRBV29-1	TRBD1	TRBJ2-3	.	CSVPQGSGDTQYF	TGCAGCGTTCCACAGGGGTCGGGAGATACGCAGTATTTT
TRBV6-2/TRBV6-3	TRBD1	TRBJ1-3	.	CASSTGQGGSGNTIYF	TGTGCCAGCAGTACCGGACAGGGCGGTTCTGGAAACACCATATATTTT
TRBV20-1	.	TRBJ2-7	few	CSARDGQKSSYEQYF	TGCAGTGCTAGAGACGGACAGAAATCCTCCTACGAGCAGTACTTC
TRBV20-1	TRBD1	TRBJ1-1	few	CSAPDFRGPTEAFF	TGCAGTGCGCCCGACTTCAGGGGGCCCACTGAAGCTTTCTTT
TRBV25-1	.	TRBJ1-2	.	CASSEYTPGAGEFANYGYTF	TGTGCCAGCAGTGAATATACCCCCGGGGCAGGGGAATTTGCTAACTATGGCTACACCTTC
TRBV15	.	TRBJ1-4	few	CATSRGNTNEKLFF	TGTGCCACCAGCAGGGGGAATACGAATGAAAAACTGTTTTTT
TRBV10-3	.	TRBJ2-1	.	CAITATSSDEQFF	TGTGCCATCACTGCGACGAGCAGCGATGAGCAGTTCTTC
TRBV18	.	TRBJ1-5	.	CASSPPSTPGGQPQHF	TGTGCCAGCTCACCACCATCCACCCCGGGGGGTCAGCCCCAGCATTTT